Below, 7 T cell receptor beta chains from the same sample are listed, as sequenced in a study of identical twins. From the 5' RACE reads, TCRdb called clonotypes with MiXCR, one entry per CDR3 protein. This table has about 190,000 distinct CDR3 sequences, more than 15% appearing once. These same data were also listed under a study on T cells expressing NK-cell markers.

The source material was CD8+ T cells sorted from blood. The source is a woman under 30 in good health.

The J gene is TRBJ2-4, the V gene TRBV5-1; D not certain. The CDR3 spans 15 residues. In germline, CDR1 is SGHRS, CDR2 YFSETQ. The V gene lost 0 bases and the J gene lost 3 bases, with 10 bases spanning the gap. CDR3 nucleotide sequence: TGCGCCAGCAGCTTGGCTGCCAACAGCAAAAACATTCAGTACTTC. The encoded protein is CASSLAANSKNIQYF.

DNA for the CDR3: TGTGCCAGCAGCTCCGCCCAGGGGGGCAATCAGCCCCAGCATTTT. Residues: CASSSAQGGNQPQHF. The chain is built from TRBV7-9 and TRBJ1-5; 7 bases are a match to TRBD1. Germline V gives CDR1 SEHNR, CDR2 FQNEAQ (reference sequence). The CDR3 spans 15 residues. Unmatched junction bases numbered 5, after V lost 4 bases and J lost 2 bases.

This clonotype was seen a handful of times. The chain combines TRBV21-1 with TRBJ1-5; the table's D call, TRBD1, has no DNA check behind it. TRBV21-1 has pseudogene status. The CDR3 is 15 amino acids. CDR3 in amino acids: CASSNGRGLGQPQHF. In DNA form, the CDR3 reads TGTGCCAGCAGCAATGGCAGGGGGCTAGGTCAGCCCCAGCATTTT.

This clonotype was counted a few times. V is TRBV7-9 and J is TRBJ1-1; D gene unclear. V was pared by 8 bases and J by 10 bases, with 20 bases between. This CDR3 is built from 13 residues. Germline loops: CDR1 SEHNR, CDR2 FQNEAQ (reference sequence). The CDR3 loop reads CASAEVPREGAFF. For the CDR3, the DNA is TGTGCCAGCGCTGAAGTCCCCCGGGAGGGAGCTTTCTTT.

The genes are TRBV7-9 and TRBJ2-2, with no clear D. Germline-derived CDR1 and CDR2 are SEHNR and FQNEAQ (reference sequence). Deletions cut 8 bases from V and 7 bases from J, with 11 bases between. The length of the CDR3 is 12 residues. CDR3 loop: CASASEVGELFF. CDR3 sequence (DNA): TGTGCCAGCGCGAGCGAGGTCGGGGAGCTGTTTTTT.

The sample holds a few counts of this clonotype. The rearrangement uses TRBV12-3 or TRBV12-4 and TRBJ2-7; 9 positions match TRBD1. The CDR3 loop spans 16 amino acids. Unmatched junction bases numbered 11, after V lost 6 bases and J lost 2 bases. The CDR3, as DNA: TGTGCCAGCAGCTCTTCACCGGACAGGGGACCCTACGAGCAGTACTTC. Translating it yields CASSSSPDRGPYEQYF.

This clonotype was detected a few times. Here the CDR3 DNA reads TGTGCCAGCAGTGCTCCCTCCCGGACTAACTACGAGCAGTACTTC. Protein product: CASSAPSRTNYEQYF. The rearrangement links TRBV6-2 or TRBV6-3 to TRBJ2-7; tentative D call: TRBD2 (6 bases). V was trimmed by 5 bases and J by 3 bases, leaving 17 bases between them. The CDR3 is 15 amino acids. Germline V gene lookup returns CDR1 MNHEY and CDR2 SVGEGT.